This TCR beta chain was sequenced for a study of shared clonotypes between healthy human individuals. In the study overall: The study enrolled a couple of women and a few men aged 18 to 49. Study-level results: In this cohort, only blood was sampled, and tissue repertoires likely differ.

Genomic DNA from each subset was divided evenly over several immunoSEQ plates. Method: immunoSEQ multiplex PCR; TCRdb's copy keeps in-frame clones and lacks some. Among approximately 2,200,000 clones listed, approximately 94% were seen once. The naive CD8 subset, CD45RO-negative cells positively selected for CCR7, excluded terminally differentiated effector memory CD45RA+ cells. Concerning this clone itself: Antigen specificity is unknown.

This clonotype was obtained from a man younger than 35 in good health. Some clones in this sample may be carry-over from other donors' samples. The sample taken for sequencing was naive CD8+ T cells from PBMCs.

CDR3 sequence reads: CASSIVNYGYTF. The CDR3, as DNA: TGTGCCAGTAGTATCGTTAACTATGGCTACACCTTC. The rearrangement joins TRBV19 to TRBJ1-2, with no clear D. The CDR3 is made up of 12 amino acids. V gave up 3 bases and J gave up 1 base, with 3 bases separating them. The germline CDR1 and CDR2 sequences are LNHDA and SQIVND (reference sequence).